This T cell receptor beta chain was sequenced in a study of T cells in Graves' hyperthyroidism and ophthalmopathy. Whole-study findings and limits: Ophthalmopathy and stable hyperthyroidism were separated by a 13 V-J model. Before onset, by a median of around six months, the model predicted ophthalmopathy.

Roughly 10 ml of fresh peripheral blood supplied the PBMCs. This clonotype was counted ten times or more. The antigen is not known. The TCR beta CDR3 regions underwent amplification using RNA transcripts as the source. A first-round RT-PCR of the TCR CDR3 used the HTBI primer set. Each CDR3 protein is one row after TCRdb ran MiXCR on the multiplex PCR reads. The sample lists hundreds of thousands of distinct CDR3 sequences; approximately 14% were seen once. The length of the CDR3 is 13 residues. Germline V lookup: CDR1 SGHDT, CDR2 YYEEEE. V gave up 0 bases and J gave up 7 bases; unmatched junction bases: 3.

This clonotype was obtained from a woman in her 40s with Graves' ophthalmopathy. V usage is TRBV5-6 and J usage is TRBJ1-1, with 7 nucleotides matching TRBD1. Specimen: blood. The CDR3 loop is CASSLDRGGEAFF. CDR3 sequence (DNA): TGTGCCAGCAGCTTGGACAGGGGTGGTGAAGCTTTCTTT.